The 14 T cell receptor beta chains listed next were all sequenced from one sample in a study of technical replicates of blood from a handful of donors. Here immunoSEQ multiplex PCR was the method, and the copy in TCRdb shows in-frame clones only, minus some. This table holds over 50,000 clones, approximately 92% found once. The sequencing input was PBMCs. The receptors were gathered from a human donor in good health. Some clones in this sample may be carry-over from other donors' samples.

The chain employs TRBV5-1 and TRBJ1-2; perhaps TRBD1 as D (6 bases). The CDR3 contains 14 residues. Trimming removed 4 bases at V and 4 bases at J, with 14 bases between. Germline values: CDR1 SGHRS, CDR2 YFSETQ. The CDR3 loop is CASSPPSDSYGYTF. The CDR3 nucleotides read TGCGCCAGCAGCCCCCCGTCGGACAGCTATGGCTACACCTTC.

The count of this clone is one. The chain employs TRBV7-2 and TRBJ2-7, with D unclear. CDR3 length: 15 amino acids. Germline V gives CDR1 SGHTA, CDR2 FQGNSA. V shed 2 bases and J shed 3 bases, with 14 bases lying between them. In nucleotides, the CDR3 is TGTGCCAGCAGCTTATGGTCGCAGTCAAGCTACGAGCAGTACTTC. This gives the protein CASSLWSQSSYEQYF.

The rearrangement links TRBV7-9 to TRBJ1-4; D remains ambiguous. The CDR3 spans 14 residues. V lost 4 bases to trimming and J lost 7 bases, with 13 bases between them. Germline CDR1 and CDR2: SEHNR and FQNEAQ (reference sequence). The CDR3 DNA reads as TGTGCCAGCAGCTCACGAGGGTTGGGTGAAAAACTGTTTTTT. Translated: CASSSRGLGEKLFF.

The chain combines TRBV5-4 with TRBJ2-7, with TRBD2 matching over 7 bases. This CDR3 contains 15 residues. J gave up 4 bases and V 5 bases, and 12 bases lay outside the gene matches. CDR1 is SGHNT and CDR2 is YYREEE in the germline V gene (reference sequence). CDR3 region: CASRSGTAGNYEQYF. The CDR3 bases are TGTGCCAGCAGAAGCGGGACGGCCGGGAATTACGAGCAGTACTTC.

The genes are TRBV7-9 and TRBJ1-4; 10 positions match TRBD1. The CDR3 extends over 15 amino acids. CDR1 SEHNR and CDR2 FQNEAQ come from the germline V gene (reference sequence). The junction had 4 bases not matched to a gene; V was cut back by 5 bases and J by 4 bases. CDR3 sequence reads: CASSTRTGGNEKLFF. In nucleotides, the CDR3 is TGTGCCAGCAGCACCAGGACAGGGGGTAATGAAAAACTGTTTTTT.

J is TRBJ2-3 and V is TRBV15; maybe TRBD2 (6 bases). CDR1 is LNHNV and CDR2 is YYDKDF in the germline V gene (reference sequence). Trimming took 1 base from V and 3 from J, leaving 11 bases between them. This CDR3 contains 15 residues. DNA of the CDR3: TGTGCCACCAGCAGAGGACTAGAACAGACAGATACGCAGTATTTT. Amino acid sequence: CATSRGLEQTDTQYF.

V gene TRBV5-4 combines with J gene TRBJ2-4, with TRBD2 as a possible D gene (6 bases). The CDR3 runs 17 residues. Looked up from germline, CDR1 is SGHNT and CDR2 is YYREEE (reference sequence). V lost 4 bases to trimming and J lost 5 bases, with 22 bases between them. The CDR3 loop is CASSELGGRRAQNIQYF. The CDR3 DNA reads TGTGCCAGCAGCGAACTCGGAGGGCGGAGGGCCCAAAACATTCAGTACTTC.

The rearrangement uses TRBV21-1 and TRBJ1-5. TRBV21-1 is a known pseudogene. The CDR3 spans 13 residues. The DNA for the CDR3 is TGTGCCAGCAGCAAAGGAGGGAATCAGCCCCAGCATTTT. Protein sequence: CASSKGGNQPQHF.

CDR3 amino acids: CASSQDKDSPVTDTQYF. CDR3 nucleotide sequence: TGTGCCAGCAGCCAAGATAAGGATAGCCCGGTAACAGATACGCAGTATTTT. The chain employs TRBV4-2 and TRBJ2-3; D remains ambiguous. The germline V gene has CDR1 LGHNA and CDR2 YNFKEQ. V lost 0 bases and J lost 3, with 16 bases in between. This CDR3 comprises 17 residues.

J is TRBJ2-1 and V is TRBV10-3, with D perhaps TRBD2 (5 bases). The germline V gene has CDR1 ENHRY and CDR2 SYGVKD. The V end was cut by 10 bases, the J end by 0 bases, with 13 bases between. The CDR3 loop spans 14 amino acids. The CDR3 nucleotides read TGTGCCACCGGCGGGCGGAGCTCCTACAATGAGCAGTTCTTC. This encodes CATGGRSSYNEQFF.

V gene TRBV30 combines with J gene TRBJ1-1; no clear D. Germline values: CDR1 GTSNPN, CDR2 SVGIG (reference sequence). The CDR3 extends over 12 amino acids. Deletions cut 3 bases from V and 7 bases from J, with 12 bases between. For the CDR3, the DNA is TGTGCCTGGAGCTCGGGATTGTTTGAAGCTTTCTTT. Protein: CAWSSGLFEAFF. Full variable domain (remainder filled in from reference TRBV30 and TRBJ1-1): SQTIHQWPATLVQPVGSPLSLECTVEGTSNPNLYWYRQAAGRGLQLLFYSVGIGQISSEVPQNLSASRPQDRQFILSSKKLLLSDSGFYLCAWSSGLFEAFFGQGTRLTVV.

This chain connects TRBV6-5 to TRBJ1-2; maybe TRBD1 (6 bases). The CDR3 covers 15 residues. Germline V gene lookup returns CDR1 MNHEY and CDR2 SVGAGI. The V gene lost 3 bases and the J gene lost 0 bases, with 11 bases spanning the gap. CDR3 nucleotide sequence: TGTGCCAGCAGTTATCGTGGACAGACTAACTATGGCTACACCTTC. Its translation: CASSYRGQTNYGYTF.

The chain couples TRBV9 to TRBJ1-1; tentatively, D is TRBD1 (5 bases). Trimming took off 4 bases at V and 3 bases at J, with 19 bases between the two ends. The V gene's germline CDR1 is SGDLS and CDR2 YYNGEE. CDR3 length: 16 amino acids. The CDR3 here is CASSSTPGGWYTEAFF. CDR3 coding DNA: TGTGCCAGCAGCTCCACTCCCGGGGGGTGGTACACTGAAGCTTTCTTT.

The CDR3 DNA is TGTGCCAGCAGTTACTCTCGGCCAGGGGAGGGCTATGGCTACACCTTC. This translates into CASSYSRPGEGYGYTF. The genes are TRBV6-6 and TRBJ1-2; TRBD1 might be the D (6 bases). Germline CDR1 and CDR2: MNHNY and SVGAGI (reference sequence). V lost 0 bases and J lost 4, with 15 bases in between. The CDR3 has 16 amino acids.